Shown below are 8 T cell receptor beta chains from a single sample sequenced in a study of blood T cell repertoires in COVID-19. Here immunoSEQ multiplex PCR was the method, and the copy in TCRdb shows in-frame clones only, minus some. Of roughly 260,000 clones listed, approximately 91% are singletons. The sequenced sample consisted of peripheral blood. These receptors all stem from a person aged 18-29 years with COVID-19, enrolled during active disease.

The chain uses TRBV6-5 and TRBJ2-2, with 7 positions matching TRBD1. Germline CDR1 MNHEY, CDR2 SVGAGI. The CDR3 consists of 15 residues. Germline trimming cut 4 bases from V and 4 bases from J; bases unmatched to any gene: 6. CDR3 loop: CASSLGQTGTGELFF. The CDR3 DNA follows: TGTGCCAGCAGTTTGGGACAGACGGGCACCGGGGAGCTGTTTTTT.

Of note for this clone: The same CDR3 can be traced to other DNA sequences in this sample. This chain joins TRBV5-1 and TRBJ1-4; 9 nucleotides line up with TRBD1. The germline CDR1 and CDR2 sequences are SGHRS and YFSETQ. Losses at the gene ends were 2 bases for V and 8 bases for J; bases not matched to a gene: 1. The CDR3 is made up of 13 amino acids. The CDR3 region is CASSLGTGEKLFF. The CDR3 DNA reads TGCGCCAGCAGCTTAGGGACAGGGGAAAAACTGTTTTTT.

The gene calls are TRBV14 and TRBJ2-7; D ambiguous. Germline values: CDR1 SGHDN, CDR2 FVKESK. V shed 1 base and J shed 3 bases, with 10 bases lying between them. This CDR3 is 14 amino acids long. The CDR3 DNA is TGTGCCAGCAGCCAAGGTCGCAGTCACTACGAGCAGTACTTC. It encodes CASSQGRSHYEQYF.

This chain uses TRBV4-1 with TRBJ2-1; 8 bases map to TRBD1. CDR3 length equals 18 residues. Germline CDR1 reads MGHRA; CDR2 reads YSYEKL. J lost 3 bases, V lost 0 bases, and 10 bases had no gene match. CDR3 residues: CASSQDHETGVSYNEQFF. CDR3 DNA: TGCGCCAGCAGCCAAGATCACGAGACAGGGGTGAGCTACAATGAGCAGTTCTTC.

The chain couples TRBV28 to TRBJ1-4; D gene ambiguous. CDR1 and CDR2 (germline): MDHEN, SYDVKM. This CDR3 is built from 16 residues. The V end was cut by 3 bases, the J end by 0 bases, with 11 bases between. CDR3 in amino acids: CASSFNIGATNEKLFF. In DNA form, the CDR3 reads TGTGCCAGCAGTTTTAATATCGGTGCAACTAATGAAAAACTGTTTTTT.

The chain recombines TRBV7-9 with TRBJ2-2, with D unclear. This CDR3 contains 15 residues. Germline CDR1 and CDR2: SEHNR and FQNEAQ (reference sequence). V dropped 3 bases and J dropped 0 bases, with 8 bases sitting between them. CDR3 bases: TGTGCCAGCAGCTTTTCAGATACGAACACCGGGGAGCTGTTTTTT. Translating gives CASSFSDTNTGELFF.

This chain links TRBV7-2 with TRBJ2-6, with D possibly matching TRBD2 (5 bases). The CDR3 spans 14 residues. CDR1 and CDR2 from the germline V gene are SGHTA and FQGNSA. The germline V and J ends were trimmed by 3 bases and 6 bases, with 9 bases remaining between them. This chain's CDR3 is CASSLDGVANVLTF. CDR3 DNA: TGTGCCAGCAGCTTGGACGGGGTGGCCAACGTCCTGACTTTC.

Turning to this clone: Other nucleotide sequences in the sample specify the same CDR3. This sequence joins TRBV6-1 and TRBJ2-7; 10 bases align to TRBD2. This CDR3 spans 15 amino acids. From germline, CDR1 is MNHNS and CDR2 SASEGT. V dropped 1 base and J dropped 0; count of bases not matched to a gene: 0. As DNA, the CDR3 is TGTGCCAGCAGTGAAGGACTAGCGGGCTCCTACGAGCAGTACTTC. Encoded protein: CASSEGLAGSYEQYF.